This entry is about one TCR beta chain. Germline V gene sequence: CDR1 LGHDT, CDR2 YNNKEL (reference sequence). V lost 6 bases, J lost 7 bases, and 9 bases stayed unmatched. This CDR3 contains 15 residues. These data are taken from a study of blood T cell repertoires in COVID-19. Background on the study: Nucleic acid was either cDNA or gDNA, and it came from T cells, B-cell-depleted T cells, or PBMCs.

As handled by the study authors: Scientists estimated how many nucleated cells there were by amplifying reference gene primers. Method: immunoSEQ multiplex PCR; TCRdb's copy keeps in-frame clones and lacks some. V and J calls plus clone size are reproduced from that table; the DNA served to infer D and trimming. The sample carries around 30,000 clones, over 70% recorded once. The source of this sequence is a woman in her sixties or seventies with active or convalescent COVID-19. The sequencing input was peripheral blood. J is TRBJ2-1 and V is TRBV3-1 (or the pseudogene TRBV3-2); 10 nucleotides agree with TRBD2. The CDR3 nucleotides are TGTGCCAGCAGACCCCCGGGACTAGCGCGGAATGAGCAGTTCTTC. It is translated as CASRPPGLARNEQFF.